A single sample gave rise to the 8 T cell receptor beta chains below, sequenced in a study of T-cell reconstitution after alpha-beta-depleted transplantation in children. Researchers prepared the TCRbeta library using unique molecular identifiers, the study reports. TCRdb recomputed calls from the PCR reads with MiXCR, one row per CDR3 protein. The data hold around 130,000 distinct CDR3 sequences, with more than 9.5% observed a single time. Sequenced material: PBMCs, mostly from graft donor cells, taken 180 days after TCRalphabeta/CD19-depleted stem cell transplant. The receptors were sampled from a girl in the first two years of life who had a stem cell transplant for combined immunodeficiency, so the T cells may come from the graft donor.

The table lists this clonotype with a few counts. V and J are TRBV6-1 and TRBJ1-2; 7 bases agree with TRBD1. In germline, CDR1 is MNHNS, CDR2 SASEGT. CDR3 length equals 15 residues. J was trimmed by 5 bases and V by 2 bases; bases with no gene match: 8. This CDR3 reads CASSEQTGTAYGYTF. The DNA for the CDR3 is TGTGCCAGCAGTGAACAGACCGGGACAGCTTATGGCTACACCTTC.

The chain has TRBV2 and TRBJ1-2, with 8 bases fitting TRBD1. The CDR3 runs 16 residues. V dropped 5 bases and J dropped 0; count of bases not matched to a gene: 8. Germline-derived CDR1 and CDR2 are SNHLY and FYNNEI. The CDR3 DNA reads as TGTGCCAGCAGTTTGAGACAGGGGAGCACTAACTATGGCTACACCTTC. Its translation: CASSLRQGSTNYGYTF.

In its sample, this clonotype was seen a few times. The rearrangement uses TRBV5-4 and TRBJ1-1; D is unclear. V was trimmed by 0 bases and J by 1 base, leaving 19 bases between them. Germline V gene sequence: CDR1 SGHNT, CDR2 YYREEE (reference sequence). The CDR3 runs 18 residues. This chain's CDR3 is CASSLVSPRPGQNTEAFF. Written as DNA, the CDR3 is TGTGCCAGCAGCTTGGTTTCCCCTCGTCCTGGGCAGAACACTGAAGCTTTCTTT.

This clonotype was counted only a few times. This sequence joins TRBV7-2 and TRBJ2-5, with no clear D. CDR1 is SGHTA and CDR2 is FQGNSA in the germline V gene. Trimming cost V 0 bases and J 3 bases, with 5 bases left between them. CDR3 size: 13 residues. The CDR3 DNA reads TGTGCCAGCAGCTTAGCCCGCAAAGAGACCCAGTACTTC. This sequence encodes CASSLARKETQYF.

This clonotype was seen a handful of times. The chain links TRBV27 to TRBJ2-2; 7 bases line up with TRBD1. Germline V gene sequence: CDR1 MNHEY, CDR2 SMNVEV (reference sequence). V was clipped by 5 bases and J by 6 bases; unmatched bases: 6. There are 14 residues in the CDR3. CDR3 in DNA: TGTGCCAGCAGTAGGGGGCGGGTGCCCGGGGAGCTGTTTTTT. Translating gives CASSRGRVPGELFF.

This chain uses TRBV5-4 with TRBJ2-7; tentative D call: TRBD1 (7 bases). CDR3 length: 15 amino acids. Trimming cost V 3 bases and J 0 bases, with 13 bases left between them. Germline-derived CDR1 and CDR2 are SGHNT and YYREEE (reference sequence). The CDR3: CASSSRGVSSYEQYF. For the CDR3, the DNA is TGTGCCAGCAGCTCCAGGGGGGTGAGCTCCTACGAGCAGTACTTC.

The CDR3 region has the DNA TGTGCCAGCTCACCTTACAGGGCTTCGACGGGCCATTCGATCCACGGGGAGCTGTTTTTT. Its translation is CASSPYRASTGHSIHGELFF. The chain combines TRBV18 with TRBJ2-2, with a weak D call TRBD1 (6 bases). The CDR3 sequence is 20 residues long. The ends were cut back, 3 bases at V and 7 bases at J, with 30 bases in the middle. Per the germline V gene, CDR1 is KGHSH and CDR2 is LQKENI.

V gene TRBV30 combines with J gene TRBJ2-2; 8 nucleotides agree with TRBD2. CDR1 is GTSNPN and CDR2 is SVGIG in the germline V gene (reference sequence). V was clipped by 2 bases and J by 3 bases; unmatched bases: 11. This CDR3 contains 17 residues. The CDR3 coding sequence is TGTGCCTGGAGTACCCCCGGGGGGGCGCCGGACACCGGGGAGCTGTTTTTT. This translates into CAWSTPGGAPDTGELFF.